Below are 6 T cell receptor beta chains sequenced from a single sample in a study of T cell responses to AZD1222 COVID-19 vaccine. Sequencing was performed with immunoSEQ multiplex PCR; in TCRdb, only in-frame clones are kept and a portion is missing. The repertoire holds some 120,000 clones, with about 90% as singletons. This specimen was peripheral blood, taken on day 0 of AZD1222 vaccination. These receptors all stem from an adult in good health.

This chain joins TRBV3-1 (or the pseudogene TRBV3-2) and TRBJ1-2; 8 bases are shared with TRBD1. The CDR3 totals 15 residues. The J segment lost 7 bases and the V segment lost 4 bases, leaving 11 bases of the junction unmatched. Germline V lookup: CDR1 LGHDT, CDR2 YNNKEL (reference sequence). CDR3 region: CASSLMSQGAGGYTF. CDR3 DNA: TGTGCCAGCAGCCTAATGTCCCAGGGGGCTGGTGGCTACACCTTC.

The rearrangement links TRBV6-1 to TRBJ1-3; D remains ambiguous. The CDR3 spans 15 residues. V was shortened by 0 bases and J by 4 bases, with 10 bases between the two germline ends. Germline V gene data show CDR1 as MNHNS and CDR2 as SASEGT. The CDR3 protein is CASSEARGIGNTIYF. CDR3 DNA: TGTGCCAGCAGTGAAGCGCGAGGAATAGGAAACACCATATATTTT.

The V and J genes are TRBV10-3 and TRBJ2-3; TRBD1 matches at 8 bases. Germline CDR1 and CDR2: ENHRY and SYGVKD. This CDR3 spans 15 amino acids. The trim removed 2 bases at V and 5 bases at J, leaving 6 bases unmatched. CDR3 loop: CAISELQGAVDTQYF. As DNA, the CDR3 is TGTGCCATCAGTGAGCTCCAGGGGGCCGTAGATACGCAGTATTTT.

The rearrangement joins TRBV7-6 to TRBJ2-1; D perhaps matches TRBD2 (6 bases). The germline gives CDR1 SGHVS, CDR2 FNYEAQ. The CDR3 contains 17 residues. The ends were cut back, 4 bases at V and 9 bases at J, with 25 bases in the middle. The CDR3 sequence: CASSSGEGWFMRGEQFF. In DNA, the CDR3 is TGTGCCAGCAGCTCGGGGGAAGGTTGGTTTATGAGGGGTGAGCAGTTCTTC.

This chain joins TRBV30 and TRBJ1-5, with a tentative D call TRBD1 (5 bases). The CDR3 has 14 residues. Germline loops: CDR1 GTSNPN, CDR2 SVGIG (reference sequence). Trimming took off 2 bases at V and 0 bases at J, with 8 bases between the two ends. CDR3 region: CAWSRGVSNQPQHF. The CDR3 nucleotides are TGTGCCTGGAGTAGAGGGGTTAGCAATCAGCCCCAGCATTTT.

This clone was detected only a few times. V usage is TRBV6-1 and J usage is TRBJ2-5; 7 bases align to TRBD1. The CDR3 consists of 15 residues. Germline CDR1 reads MNHNS; CDR2 reads SASEGT. V shed 0 bases and J 2 bases; nucleotides not matched to a gene: 3. CDR3 nucleotide sequence: TGTGCCAGCAGTGAAGCGGCAGGGGGACAAGAGACCCAGTACTTC. This codes for CASSEAAGGQETQYF.